Here is one TCR beta chain with its context. This specimen belongs to a study of technical replicates of blood from a few donors. Germline V gives CDR1 LNHNV, CDR2 YYDKDF (reference sequence). V shed 0 bases, J shed 3 bases, and the junction held 7 bases outside the gene matches. The CDR3 spans 16 residues. Generated by immunoSEQ multiplex PCR, the TCRdb table keeps only in-frame clones and is missing some. The data show some 94,000 clones, with about 95% seen just once and about 0.3% held by the top ten. The sequenced sample consisted of T cells isolated from PBMCs. The origin of this receptor is a human donor in good health. This sequence joins TRBV15 and TRBJ2-7, with 8 bases matching TRBD1. CDR3 sequence: CATSREGRTGIYEQYF. DNA for the CDR3: TGTGCCACCAGCAGAGAGGGGAGGACAGGGATCTACGAGCAGTACTTC.